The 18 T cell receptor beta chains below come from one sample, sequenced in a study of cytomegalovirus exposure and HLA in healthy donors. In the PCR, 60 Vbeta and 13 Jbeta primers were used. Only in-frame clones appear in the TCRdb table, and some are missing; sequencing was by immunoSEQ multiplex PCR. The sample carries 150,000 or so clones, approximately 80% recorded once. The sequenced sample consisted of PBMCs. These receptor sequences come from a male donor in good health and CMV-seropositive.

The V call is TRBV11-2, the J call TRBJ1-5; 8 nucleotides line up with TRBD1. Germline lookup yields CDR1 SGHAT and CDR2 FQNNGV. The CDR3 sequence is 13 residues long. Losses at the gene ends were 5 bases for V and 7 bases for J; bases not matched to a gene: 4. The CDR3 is CASSPDRGQPQHF. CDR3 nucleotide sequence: TGTGCCAGCAGCCCTGACAGGGGACAGCCCCAGCATTTT.

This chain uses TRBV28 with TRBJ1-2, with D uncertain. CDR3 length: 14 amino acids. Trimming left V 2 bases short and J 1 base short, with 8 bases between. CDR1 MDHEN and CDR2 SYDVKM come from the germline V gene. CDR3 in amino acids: CASSLREINYGYTF. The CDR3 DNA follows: TGTGCCAGCAGTTTAAGGGAGATTAACTATGGCTACACCTTC.

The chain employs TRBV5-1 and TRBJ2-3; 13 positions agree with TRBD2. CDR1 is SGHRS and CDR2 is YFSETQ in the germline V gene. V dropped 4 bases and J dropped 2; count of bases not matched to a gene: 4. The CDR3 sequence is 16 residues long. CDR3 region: CASSSGLAGVTDTQYF. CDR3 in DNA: TGCGCCAGCAGCAGCGGACTAGCGGGAGTCACAGATACGCAGTATTTT.

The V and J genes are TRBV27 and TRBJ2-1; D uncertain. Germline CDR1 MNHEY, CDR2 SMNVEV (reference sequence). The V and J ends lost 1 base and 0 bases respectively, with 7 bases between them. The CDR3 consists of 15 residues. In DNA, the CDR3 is TGTGCCAGCAGTTTATACGCGGTCTCCTACAATGAGCAGTTCTTC. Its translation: CASSLYAVSYNEQFF.

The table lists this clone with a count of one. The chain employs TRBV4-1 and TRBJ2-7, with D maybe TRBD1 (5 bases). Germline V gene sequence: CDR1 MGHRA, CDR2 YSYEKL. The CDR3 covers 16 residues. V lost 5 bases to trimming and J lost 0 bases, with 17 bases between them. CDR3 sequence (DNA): TGCGCCAGCAGCGTATCGATCGAGGACAACTCCTACGAGCAGTACTTC. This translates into CASSVSIEDNSYEQYF.

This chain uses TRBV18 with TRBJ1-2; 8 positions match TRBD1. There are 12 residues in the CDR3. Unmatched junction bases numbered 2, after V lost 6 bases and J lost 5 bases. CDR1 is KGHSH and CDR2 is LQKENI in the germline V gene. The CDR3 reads CASSTGDYGYTF. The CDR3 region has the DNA TGTGCCAGCTCGACAGGGGATTATGGCTACACCTTC. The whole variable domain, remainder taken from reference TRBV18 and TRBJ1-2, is NAGVMQNPRHLVRRRGQEARLRCSPMKGHSHVYWYRQLPEEGLKFMVYLQKENIIDESGMPKERFSAEFPKEGPSILRIQQVVRGDSAAYFCASSTGDYGYTFGSGTRLTVV.

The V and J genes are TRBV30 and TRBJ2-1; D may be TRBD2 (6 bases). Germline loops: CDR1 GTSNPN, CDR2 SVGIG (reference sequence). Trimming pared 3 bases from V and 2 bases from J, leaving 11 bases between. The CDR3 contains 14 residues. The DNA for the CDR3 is TGTGCCTGGAGGGGTTTAGCGGCCTACAATGAGCAGTTCTTC. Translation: CAWRGLAAYNEQFF. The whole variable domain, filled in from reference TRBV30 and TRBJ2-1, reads SQTIHQWPATLVQPVGSPLSLECTVEGTSNPNLYWYRQAAGRGLQLLFYSVGIGQISSEVPQNLSASRPQDRQFILSSKKLLLSDSGFYLCAWRGLAAYNEQFFGPGTRLTVL.

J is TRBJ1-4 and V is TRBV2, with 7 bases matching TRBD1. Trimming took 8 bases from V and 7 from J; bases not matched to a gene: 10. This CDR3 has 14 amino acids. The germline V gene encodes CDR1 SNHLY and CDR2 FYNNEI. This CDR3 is CASVKGAGGEKLFF. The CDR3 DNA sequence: TGTGCCAGCGTTAAGGGGGCAGGAGGTGAAAAACTGTTTTTT.

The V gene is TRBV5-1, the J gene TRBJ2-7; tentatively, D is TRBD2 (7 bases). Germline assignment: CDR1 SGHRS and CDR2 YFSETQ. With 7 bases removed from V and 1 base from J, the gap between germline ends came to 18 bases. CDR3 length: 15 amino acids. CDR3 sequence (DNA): TGCGCCAGCGGCCTGGGGGGGCTGGGATCCTACGAGCAGTACTTC. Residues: CASGLGGLGSYEQYF.

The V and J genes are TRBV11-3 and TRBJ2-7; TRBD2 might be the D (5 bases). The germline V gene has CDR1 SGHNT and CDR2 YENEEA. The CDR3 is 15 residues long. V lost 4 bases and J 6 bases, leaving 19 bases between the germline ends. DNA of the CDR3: TGTGCCAGCAGCTGGTTCGTGGGTCTTGAGGGCGAGCAGTACTTC. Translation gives CASSWFVGLEGEQYF.

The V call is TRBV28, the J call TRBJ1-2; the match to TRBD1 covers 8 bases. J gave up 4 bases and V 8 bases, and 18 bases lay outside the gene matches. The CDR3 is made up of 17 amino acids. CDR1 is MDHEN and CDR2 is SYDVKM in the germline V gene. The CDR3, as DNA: TGTGCCAGCGAAACCGGGACAGGCGGGGCTAGGAGCTATGGCTACACCTTC. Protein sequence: CASETGTGGARSYGYTF.

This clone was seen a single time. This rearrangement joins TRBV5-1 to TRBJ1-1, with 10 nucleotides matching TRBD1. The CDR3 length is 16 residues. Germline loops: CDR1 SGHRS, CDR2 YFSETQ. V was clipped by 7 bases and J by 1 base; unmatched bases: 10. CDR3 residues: CASLPGTGASNTEAFF. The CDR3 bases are TGCGCCAGCCTCCCCGGGACAGGGGCCTCGAACACTGAAGCTTTCTTT.

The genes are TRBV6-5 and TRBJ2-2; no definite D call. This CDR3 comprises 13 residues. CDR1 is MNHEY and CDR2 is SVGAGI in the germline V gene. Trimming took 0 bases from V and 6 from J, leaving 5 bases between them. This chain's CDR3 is CASSYSIAGELFF. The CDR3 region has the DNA TGTGCCAGCAGTTACTCGATAGCCGGGGAGCTGTTTTTT.

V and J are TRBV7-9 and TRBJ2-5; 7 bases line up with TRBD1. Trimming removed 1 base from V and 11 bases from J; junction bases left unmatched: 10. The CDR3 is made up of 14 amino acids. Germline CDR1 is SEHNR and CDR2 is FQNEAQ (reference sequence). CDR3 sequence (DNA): TGTGCCAGCAGCTTAGGACAGTACCAGGGGGAGCAGTACTTC. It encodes CASSLGQYQGEQYF.

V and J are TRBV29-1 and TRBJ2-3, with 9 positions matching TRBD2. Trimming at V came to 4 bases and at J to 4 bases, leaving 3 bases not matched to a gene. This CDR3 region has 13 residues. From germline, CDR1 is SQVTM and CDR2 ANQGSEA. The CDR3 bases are TGCAGCGTTGTCTCTAGCGGGGCAGATACGCAGTATTTT. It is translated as CSVVSSGADTQYF.

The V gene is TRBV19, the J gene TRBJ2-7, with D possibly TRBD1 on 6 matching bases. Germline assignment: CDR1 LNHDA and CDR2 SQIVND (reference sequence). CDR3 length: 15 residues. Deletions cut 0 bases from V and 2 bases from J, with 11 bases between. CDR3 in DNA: TGTGCCAGTAGTATAGATTCAGGGACAACCTACGAGCAGTACTTC. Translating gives CASSIDSGTTYEQYF.

The CDR3 sequence: CASGRQGALEQYF. For the CDR3, the DNA is TGTGCCAGCGGTCGACAGGGGGCTCTGGAGCAGTACTTC. The chain recombines TRBV9 with TRBJ2-7; 10 positions agree with TRBD1. Looked up from germline, CDR1 is SGDLS and CDR2 is YYNGEE. V lost 7 bases and J lost 7; bases outside the gene matches: 8. This CDR3 comprises 13 residues.

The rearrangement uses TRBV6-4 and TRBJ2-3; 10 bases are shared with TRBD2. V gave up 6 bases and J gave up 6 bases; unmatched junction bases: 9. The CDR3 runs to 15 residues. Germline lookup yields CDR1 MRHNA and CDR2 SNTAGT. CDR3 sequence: CASSPSGRALDTQYF. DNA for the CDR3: TGTGCCAGCAGCCCGAGCGGGAGGGCCCTCGATACGCAGTATTTT.